The present TCR beta chain was sequenced within a study of neurological immune-mediated disorders. From 15-18 subjects, every sequencing run obtained over 180 million TCR-beta sequences. One entry per CDR3 protein results from TCRdb running MiXCR on the 5' RACE reads. The table shows about 50,000 distinct CDR3 sequences, with approximately 16% occurring only once. This CDR3 has 12 amino acids. Trimming left V 6 bases short and J 4 bases short, with 9 bases between. This clonotype was counted at least ten times. V gene TRBV12-3 or TRBV12-4 combines with J gene TRBJ1-2; no clear D gene. Sample: PBMCs. This clonotype was sampled from a man aged 60-69 years in good health. This chain's CDR3 is CASSFETYGYTF. CDR3 DNA sequence: TGTGCCAGCAGCTTCGAAACCTATGGCTACACCTTC.